Below, 5 T cell receptor beta chains from the same sample are listed, as sequenced in a study of CD8 T cells in Susac syndrome. Reverse transcription used roughly 0.5 to 1 ug RNA and random hexamers. TCRdb processed the immunoSEQ multiplex PCR reads anew with MiXCR; each CDR3 protein has one entry. The data show 170,000 or so distinct CDR3 sequences, 80% to 95% seen once. Sequences were obtained from CD4+ T cells from PBMCs. These receptors were taken from a human donor with multiple sclerosis.

The rearrangement uses TRBV11-2 and TRBJ1-2; D is perhaps TRBD1 (5 bases). This CDR3 spans 14 amino acids. From germline, CDR1 is SGHAT and CDR2 FQNNGV. Trimming took off 3 bases at V and 4 bases at J, with 12 bases between the two ends. The CDR3 protein is CASSFFRQPYGYTF. In DNA form, the CDR3 reads TGTGCCAGCAGCTTCTTTAGACAGCCCTATGGCTACACCTTC.

The rearrangement links TRBV5-1 to TRBJ2-1, with D possibly being TRBD1 (5 bases). From germline, CDR1 is SGHRS and CDR2 YFSETQ. The CDR3 is 15 amino acids. Trimming stripped 4 bases from V and 1 base from J, with 12 bases between. The CDR3 bases are TGCGCCAGCAGCGCCAGGGCGGTGTCCTACAATGAGCAGTTCTTC. This translates into CASSARAVSYNEQFF.

The J gene is TRBJ2-2, the V gene TRBV3-1; no clear D. V was cut by 1 base and J by 0 bases, with 9 bases left in between. The length of the CDR3 is 16 residues. Germline V gene data show CDR1 as LGHDT and CDR2 as YNNKEL (reference sequence). The CDR3: CASSQVLGPNTGELFF. The CDR3 nucleotides read TGTGCCAGCAGCCAAGTTCTCGGCCCGAACACCGGGGAGCTGTTTTTT.

The chain joins TRBV18 to TRBJ2-4; D is possibly TRBD2 (5 bases). CDR3 length: 15 residues. Germline V gene data show CDR1 as KGHSH and CDR2 as LQKENI. Deletions cut 4 bases from V and 1 base from J, with 11 bases between. The CDR3 bases are TGTGCCAGCTCACTGAGGACGGGGGCCAAAAACATTCAGTACTTC. Translated, it gives CASSLRTGAKNIQYF.

This CDR3 reads CASSSPYRDRGAGELFF. CDR3 nucleotide sequence: TGTGCCAGCAGCTCCCCCTACCGGGACAGGGGAGCCGGGGAGCTGTTTTTT. This chain connects TRBV11-2 to TRBJ2-2; TRBD1 matches 10 bases. V was pared by 4 bases and J by 6 bases, with 11 bases of the junction left unmatched. Germline CDR1 is SGHAT and CDR2 is FQNNGV. The CDR3 runs 17 residues.